Below, 30 T cell receptor beta chains from the same sample are listed, as sequenced in a study of response to subunit inactivated influenza vaccine. TCRdb reprocessed the RT-PCR reads via MiXCR and lists one record per CDR3 protein. The sample includes more than 400,000 distinct CDR3 sequences, approximately 10% of them seen just once. The sequencing used PBMCs from blood, collected 45 days after vaccination. The receptor source for this set is a man in his forties or fifties who received an inactivated influenza vaccine.

The J gene is TRBJ2-4, the V gene TRBV20-1, with TRBD2 identical over 10 bases. Germline V gives CDR1 DFQATT, CDR2 SNEGSKA (reference sequence). V lost 4 bases, J lost 4 bases, and 7 bases stayed unmatched. The CDR3 consists of 15 residues. CDR3 in DNA: TGCAGTGCTATTCCTACAGCGGGAGGGAAAAACATTCAGTACTTC. It specifies CSAIPTAGGKNIQYF.

This clonotype was picked up a small number of times. The rearrangement uses TRBV7-9 and TRBJ2-3, with unresolved D. Germline CDR1 SEHNR, CDR2 FQNEAQ (reference sequence). This CDR3 comprises 14 residues. With 3 bases removed from V and 6 bases from J, the gap between germline ends came to 13 bases. Written as DNA, the CDR3 is TGTGCCAGCAGCTTTGCGATGGGTCAGGATACGCAGTATTTT. This encodes CASSFAMGQDTQYF. Combining the CDR3 with reference TRBV7-9 and TRBJ2-3 gives the whole variable domain DTGVSQNPRHKITKRGQNVTFRCDPISEHNRLYWYRQTLGQGPEFLTYFQNEAQLEKSRLLSDRFSAERPKGSFSTLEIQRTEQGDSAMYLCASSFAMGQDTQYFGPGTRLTVL.

This clonotype has ten or more counts. CDR3 residues: CASSQWGRDREKLFF. The CDR3 DNA is TGCGCCAGCAGCCAATGGGGGCGCGATAGGGAAAAACTGTTTTTT. The genes are TRBV4-3 and TRBJ1-4, with D perhaps TRBD1 (6 bases). The CDR3 is made up of 15 amino acids. The ends were cut back, 2 bases at V and 8 bases at J, with 15 bases in the middle. Looked up from germline, CDR1 is LGHNA and CDR2 is YSLEER.

The table lists this clonotype with a few counts. The V and J genes are TRBV10-3 and TRBJ2-7; D not certain. CDR3 length equals 11 residues. The germline V and J ends were trimmed by 0 bases and 10 bases, with 7 bases remaining between them. The germline gives CDR1 ENHRY, CDR2 SYGVKD. Here the CDR3 DNA reads TGTGCCATCAGTGAGTCGGGTCCACAGTACTTC. Protein: CAISESGPQYF.

This clonotype was counted a few times. The rearrangement joins TRBV11-2 to TRBJ2-2; possibly TRBD2 for D (6 bases). Trimming cost V 4 bases and J 3 bases, with 15 bases left between them. The CDR3 runs to 16 residues. Germline values: CDR1 SGHAT, CDR2 FQNNGV. CDR3 loop: CASSSIGWGDTGELFF. For the CDR3, the DNA is TGTGCCAGCAGCTCGATAGGATGGGGGGACACCGGGGAGCTGTTTTTT.

This clonotype was seen only a few times. The chain carries TRBV10-3 and TRBJ2-5; TRBD2 matches at 12 bases. The ends lost 4 bases at V and 4 bases at J; junction bases unmatched: 7. Germline CDR1 reads ENHRY; CDR2 reads SYGVKD. This CDR3 has 16 residues. The CDR3 protein is CAISGGTLAGGETQYF. CDR3 nucleotides: TGTGCCATCAGTGGAGGTACACTAGCGGGGGGAGAGACCCAGTACTTC.

This clonotype was found a few times. DNA of the CDR3: TGTGCCAGCAGTCGGACTAGCGGGAGATACAACGAGCAGTACTTC. This sequence encodes CASSRTSGRYNEQYF. The chain carries TRBV2 and TRBJ2-7; TRBD2 aligns across 13 bases. Germline lookup yields CDR1 SNHLY and CDR2 FYNNEI. The CDR3 consists of 15 residues. The ends lost 5 bases at V and 5 bases at J; junction bases unmatched: 6.

This clonotype was counted ten times or more. CDR3 nucleotides: TGCGCCAGCAATCTAGGTAACACCGGGGAGCTGTTTTTT. It encodes CASNLGNTGELFF. V gene TRBV5-1 combines with J gene TRBJ2-2; D gene ambiguous. Per germline, CDR1 SGHRS and CDR2 YFSETQ. The ends were cut back, 6 bases at V and 2 bases at J, with 8 bases in the middle. The CDR3 is 13 amino acids.

The table lists this clonotype with a few counts. The CDR3 reads CASSFGLAGQETQYF. The DNA for the CDR3 is TGTGCCAGCAGTTTCGGACTAGCGGGTCAAGAGACCCAGTACTTC. The gene calls are TRBV27 and TRBJ2-5; the match to TRBD2 covers 11 bases. The CDR3 sequence is 15 residues long. After removal of 3 bases from V and 2 bases from J, the junction contained 2 bases not matched to a gene. Germline-derived CDR1 and CDR2 are MNHEY and SMNVEV (reference sequence).

This chain's CDR3 is CSARGLAPNTGELFF. The CDR3 region has the DNA TGCAGTGCTAGGGGGCTAGCACCGAACACCGGGGAGCTGTTTTTT. The genes are TRBV20-1 and TRBJ2-2; D possibly uses TRBD1 or TRBD2 (5 bases each). Trimming removed 3 bases at V and 0 bases at J, with 11 bases between. CDR1 is DFQATT and CDR2 is SNEGSKA in the germline V gene (reference sequence). This CDR3 region has 15 residues.

This clonotype was detected only a few times. The rearrangement joins TRBV29-1 to TRBJ2-3; D is unclear. This CDR3 contains 13 residues. In germline, CDR1 is SQVTM, CDR2 ANQGSEA. V was trimmed by 7 bases and J by 2 bases, leaving 13 bases between them. As DNA, the CDR3 is TGCAGCGCTAAGGGTTGGGTCACAGATACGCAGTATTTT. Translating it yields CSAKGWVTDTQYF.

This clonotype was counted at least ten times. The rearrangement joins TRBV11-2 to TRBJ2-1, with 7 bases matching TRBD2. V was pared by 4 bases and J by 3 bases, with 3 bases of the junction left unmatched. CDR1 and CDR2 from the germline V gene are SGHAT and FQNNGV. This CDR3 is built from 14 residues. The DNA of the CDR3 is TGTGCCAGCAGCTACGGACTAGTCTACAATGAGCAGTTCTTC. Residues: CASSYGLVYNEQFF.

The sample holds many counts of this clonotype. The gene calls are TRBV5-1 and TRBJ2-5; no firm D call. Trimming took 0 bases from V and 0 from J, leaving 6 bases between them. The germline V gene has CDR1 SGHRS and CDR2 YFSETQ. The CDR3 totals 14 residues. The CDR3 loop reads CASSLVTDQETQYF. The DNA for the CDR3 is TGCGCCAGCAGCTTGGTTACGGACCAAGAGACCCAGTACTTC. The whole variable domain, filled in from reference TRBV5-1 and TRBJ2-5, reads KAGVTQTPRYLIKTRGQQVTLSCSPISGHRSVSWYQQTPGQGLQFLFEYFSETQRNKGNFPGRFSGRQFSNSRSEMNVSTLELGDSALYLCASSLVTDQETQYFGPGTRLLVL.

This clonotype was seen a few times. The chain recombines TRBV20-1 with TRBJ2-3; TRBD2 agrees at 9 bases. Germline CDR1 and CDR2: DFQATT and SNEGSKA (reference sequence). The CDR3 runs to 15 residues. J gave up 6 bases and V 3 bases, and 10 bases lay outside the gene matches. CDR3 loop: CSARGERGATDTQYF. As DNA, the CDR3 is TGCAGTGCTAGGGGCGAGCGGGGGGCCACGGATACGCAGTATTTT.

This sequence joins TRBV28 and TRBJ1-2, with D perhaps matching TRBD1 (5 bases). Germline V gene data show CDR1 as MDHEN and CDR2 as SYDVKM. The V end lost 7 bases, the J end lost 2 bases, and 17 bases lay between the germline ends. The CDR3 is 15 residues long. CDR3 protein: CASNPYRGTNYGYTF. In DNA form, the CDR3 reads TGTGCCAGCAACCCGTACCGAGGGACGAACTATGGCTACACCTTC.

This clonotype was seen ten or more times. V and J are TRBV6-5 and TRBJ2-7; no clear D gene. The germline CDR1 and CDR2 sequences are MNHEY and SVGAGI. V was pared by 4 bases and J by 1 base, with 14 bases between. The CDR3 sequence is 15 residues long. This CDR3 is CASSFGGLGSYEQYF. CDR3 nucleotides: TGTGCCAGCAGTTTTGGCGGTCTGGGATCCTACGAGCAGTACTTC.

This clonotype was found many times. The chain uses TRBV12-3 or TRBV12-4 and TRBJ2-7; D might be TRBD2 (5 bases). V was cut by 8 bases and J by 6 bases, with 17 bases left in between. There are 13 residues in the CDR3. CDR3 protein: CASAPGIRSEQYF. CDR3 DNA: TGTGCCAGCGCCCCCGGGATACGAAGCGAGCAGTACTTC.

This clonotype has ten or more counts. The chain joins TRBV12-3 or TRBV12-4 to TRBJ2-2, with unresolved D. Deletions cut 6 bases from V and 5 bases from J, with 13 bases between. The CDR3 is 14 amino acids. The CDR3 here is CASRGSSRTGELFF. The DNA for the CDR3 is TGTGCCAGCAGAGGTTCATCCCGAACCGGGGAGCTGTTTTTT.

This clonotype was seen a handful of times. The J gene is TRBJ2-7, the V gene TRBV7-6; D may be TRBD2 (5 bases). Per germline, CDR1 SGHVS and CDR2 FNYEAQ. The CDR3 is 15 amino acids. The V end lost 0 bases, the J end lost 3 bases, and 12 bases lay between the germline ends. The chain's CDR3 is CASSLAEGAGYEQYF. CDR3 nucleotides: TGTGCCAGCAGCTTAGCTGAGGGTGCGGGCTACGAGCAGTACTTC. Together with reference TRBV7-6 and TRBJ2-7, the CDR3 gives the full variable domain: GAGVSQSPRYKVTKRGQDVALRCDPISGHVSLYWYRQALGQGPEFLTYFNYEAQQDKSGLPNDRFSAERPEGSISTLTIQRTEQRDSAMYRCASSLAEGAGYEQYFGPGTRLTVT.

This clonotype was seen a few times. The chain links TRBV24-1 to TRBJ2-1, with TRBD2 identical over 10 bases. With V trimmed by 3 bases and J by 4 bases, 5 bases remained unmatched. Per the germline V gene, CDR1 is KGHDR and CDR2 is SFDVKD. The CDR3 contains 16 residues. The CDR3, as DNA: TGTGCCACCAGTGATCGGACTAGCGGAGCTTACAATGAGCAGTTCTTC. It encodes CATSDRTSGAYNEQFF.

This clonotype was picked up a small number of times. The V and J genes are TRBV5-6 and TRBJ2-7; TRBD1 matches 10 bases. Germline V gene data show CDR1 as SGHDT and CDR2 as YYEEEE. The ends lost 0 bases at V and 4 bases at J; junction bases unmatched: 4. The CDR3 is 15 amino acids. The CDR3 protein is CASSLAGTGEYEQYF. CDR3 coding DNA: TGTGCCAGCAGCTTGGCCGGGACAGGGGAATACGAGCAGTACTTC.

The chain is built from TRBV7-9 and TRBJ2-2; 9 bases map to TRBD2. Germline V gives CDR1 SEHNR, CDR2 FQNEAQ (reference sequence). The CDR3 length is 17 residues. J lost 3 bases, V lost 5 bases, and 10 bases had no gene match. The CDR3 DNA follows: TGTGCCAGCAGCCCTCTAGCGGGAAGGGGGGACACCGGGGAGCTGTTTTTT. It specifies CASSPLAGRGDTGELFF.

The chain recombines TRBV28 with TRBJ1-2; 7 positions agree with TRBD1. CDR3 length: 14 residues. Germline values: CDR1 MDHEN, CDR2 SYDVKM. V shed 2 bases, J shed 5 bases, and the junction held 5 bases outside the gene matches. As DNA, the CDR3 is TGTGCCAGCAGTTTACCCCGGACAGGATATGGCTACACCTTC. This gives the protein CASSLPRTGYGYTF.

The sample holds a few counts of this clonotype. The chain has TRBV12-3 or TRBV12-4 and TRBJ2-4; D may be TRBD2 (6 bases). This CDR3 is built from 18 residues. V gave up 1 base and J gave up 9 bases, with 25 bases separating them. The chain's CDR3 is CASSLVLWGDAGVGIQYF. The CDR3 bases are TGTGCCAGCAGTTTAGTCCTATGGGGGGACGCTGGGGTAGGCATTCAGTACTTC.

The rearrangement uses TRBV11-2 and TRBJ2-7, with a tentative D call TRBD1 (7 bases). This CDR3 has 15 amino acids. V was shortened by 1 base and J by 6 bases, with 16 bases between the two germline ends. Germline V lookup: CDR1 SGHAT, CDR2 FQNNGV. The CDR3 reads CASSLAAGGLLEQYF. Here the CDR3 DNA reads TGTGCCAGCAGCTTAGCGGCAGGGGGGCTACTCGAGCAGTACTTC.

Many counts were recorded for this clonotype. The CDR3 bases are TGTGCCAGCTCACCTACGGGGACAGGGTCGTACGAGCAGTACTTC. It codes for CASSPTGTGSYEQYF. The chain recombines TRBV18 with TRBJ2-7, with TRBD1 matching 9 bases. CDR1 KGHSH and CDR2 LQKENI come from the germline V gene. V shed 3 bases and J 4 bases; nucleotides not matched to a gene: 7. The CDR3 covers 15 residues.

This clonotype turned up a few times. The chain joins TRBV20-1 to TRBJ2-1; 9 bases are a match to TRBD1. Unmatched junction bases numbered 7, after V lost 6 bases and J lost 1 base. Germline CDR1 is DFQATT and CDR2 is SNEGSKA (reference sequence). The CDR3 length is 15 residues. The CDR3 region has the DNA TGCAGTGCGAGACCCGGGACAGGGTCCTACAATGAGCAGTTCTTC. Its translation is CSARPGTGSYNEQFF.

This clonotype was detected only a few times. J is TRBJ2-7 and V is TRBV20-1; 8 bases align to TRBD2. The germline V gene has CDR1 DFQATT and CDR2 SNEGSKA (reference sequence). V trimming: 3 bases; J trimming: 4 bases; junction bases outside the gene matches: 17. This CDR3 has 17 amino acids. The CDR3 DNA follows: TGCAGTGCTAGCCCTCTTTTAGCGGGAAAATCCTCATACGAGCAGTACTTC. It specifies CSASPLLAGKSSYEQYF.

The V call is TRBV19, the J call TRBJ2-7; 8 bases are a match to TRBD2. Germline CDR1 is LNHDA and CDR2 is SQIVND (reference sequence). Trimming at V came to 5 bases and at J to 4 bases, leaving 4 bases not matched to a gene. The CDR3 has 13 residues. The CDR3, as DNA: TGTGCCAGTAGTCACAAGCGGGGGTACGAGCAGTACTTC. Amino acid sequence: CASSHKRGYEQYF.

There are many counts of this clonotype. The J gene is TRBJ2-2, the V gene TRBV10-3; the D call may be TRBD1 or TRBD2 (5 bases each). CDR1 ENHRY and CDR2 SYGVKD come from the germline V gene. Deletions cut 6 bases from V and 7 bases from J, with 15 bases between. The CDR3 has 14 amino acids. CDR3 coding DNA: TGTGCCATCAGGAACAGGCCTGAGGGCGGGGAGCTGTTTTTT. This translates into CAIRNRPEGGELFF.